These 17 T cell receptor beta chains came from one sample sequenced in a study of a mutant IDH1 vaccine in newly diagnosed glioma. Measured with immunoSEQ multiplex PCR; TCRdb has only the in-frame clones, and not every one. This table holds about 98,000 clones, about 90% found once. The time point was: baseline, week 1 (first vaccination visit). Treatment noted: pre-vaccination baseline after standard-of-care therapy. The sample consisted of PBMCs, taken from a glioma patient treated with radiotherapy, temozolomide or both. These receptors all stem from a woman between 45 and 60 years old with glioma.

V and J are TRBV7-6 and TRBJ2-7; 12 bases line up with TRBD1. Germline CDR1 SGHVS, CDR2 FNYEAQ. The ends lost 4 bases at V and 4 bases at J; junction bases unmatched: 8. The CDR3 is 16 amino acids. This chain's CDR3 is CASSSIRDRGPYEQYF. CDR3 in DNA: TGTGCCAGCAGCTCAATCCGGGACAGGGGGCCTTACGAGCAGTACTTC.

The chain combines TRBV6-1 with TRBJ2-5; 7 nucleotides align to TRBD2. The CDR3 consists of 14 residues. J gave up 2 bases and V 6 bases, and 6 bases lay outside the gene matches. Germline V gene lookup returns CDR1 MNHNS and CDR2 SASEGT. CDR3 bases: TGTGCCAGCAGGATAGCGGGCACTCAAGAGACCCAGTACTTC. It specifies CASRIAGTQETQYF.

The rearrangement joins TRBV2 to TRBJ1-6; D is perhaps TRBD1 (5 bases). V was pared by 6 bases and J by 7 bases, with 10 bases between. CDR1 SNHLY and CDR2 FYNNEI come from the germline V gene. The CDR3 totals 13 residues. The CDR3 DNA is TGTGCCAGCAGCGGGGACCCCAATTCACCCCTCCACTTT. Protein sequence: CASSGDPNSPLHF.

The chain uses TRBV9 and TRBJ1-4; 7 bases map to TRBD1. Losses at the gene ends were 6 bases for V and 4 bases for J; bases not matched to a gene: 9. Looked up from germline, CDR1 is SGDLS and CDR2 is YYNGEE. The CDR3 sequence is 15 residues long. CDR3 DNA sequence: TGTGCCAGCACCAAGAGGGGGCAGCTTAATGAAAAACTGTTTTTT. Amino acid sequence: CASTKRGQLNEKLFF.

The chain uses TRBV7-8 and TRBJ2-7; D is possibly TRBD1 (6 bases). The CDR3 runs to 15 residues. Germline V gene sequence: CDR1 SGHVS, CDR2 FQNEAQ. Trimming pared 2 bases from V and 1 base from J, leaving 12 bases between. CDR3 bases: TGTGCCAGCAGCTTATCACAGGGTGGATCCTACGAGCAGTACTTC. Protein sequence: CASSLSQGGSYEQYF.

The chain carries TRBV27 and TRBJ1-4; no reliable D call. The CDR3 runs 14 residues. V gave up 4 bases and J gave up 0 bases, with 6 bases separating them. Germline V lookup: CDR1 MNHEY, CDR2 SMNVEV (reference sequence). In nucleotides, the CDR3 is TGTGCCAGCAGTTCACGGTCAACTAATGAAAAACTGTTTTTT. As protein: CASSSRSTNEKLFF. Drawing the rest from reference TRBV27 and TRBJ1-4, the complete variable domain is EAQVTQNPRYLITVTGKKLTVTCSQNMNHEYMSWYRQDPGLGLRQIYYSMNVEVTDKGDVPEGYKVSRKEKRNFPLILESPSPNQTSLYFCASSSRSTNEKLFFGSGTQLSVL.

The chain joins TRBV6-1 to TRBJ1-2, with a weak D call TRBD1 (6 bases). In germline, CDR1 is MNHNS, CDR2 SASEGT. This CDR3 region has 17 residues. Trimming removed 0 bases from V and 8 bases from J, with 22 bases in between. DNA for the CDR3: TGTGCCAGCAGTGAAGCGGCGGCAGGGGCGCTTGGAATCGGCTACACCTTC. This codes for CASSEAAAGALGIGYTF.

V usage is TRBV11-2 and J usage is TRBJ2-5; D may be TRBD1 (6 bases). The germline gives CDR1 SGHAT, CDR2 FQNNGV. The CDR3 loop spans 14 amino acids. V shed 6 bases and J shed 2 bases, with 13 bases lying between them. CDR3 in amino acids: CASRARTAQETQYF. Written as DNA, the CDR3 is TGTGCCAGCAGGGCCCGGACAGCTCAAGAGACCCAGTACTTC.

This chain joins TRBV28 and TRBJ1-1; D possibly corresponds to TRBD1 (5 bases). From germline, CDR1 is MDHEN and CDR2 SYDVKM. Trimming stripped 3 bases from V and 5 bases from J, with 10 bases between. The CDR3 covers 13 residues. For the CDR3, the DNA is TGTGCCAGCAGTTTGAGGAGGGGAACTGAAGCTTTCTTT. Residues: CASSLRRGTEAFF.

V is TRBV5-1 and J is TRBJ2-7; a weak D match, TRBD2 (6 bases). CDR1 and CDR2 (germline): SGHRS, YFSETQ. Trimming stripped 6 bases from V and 2 bases from J, with 12 bases between. The CDR3 extends over 13 amino acids. The CDR3 sequence is CASTSGGAYEQYF. CDR3 coding DNA: TGCGCCAGCACCTCGGGCGGGGCCTACGAGCAGTACTTC.

The CDR3 spells CASSVSTGIDEQYF. As DNA, the CDR3 is TGCGCCAGCAGCGTATCTACAGGGATCGACGAGCAGTACTTC. The chain has TRBV5-1 and TRBJ2-7; possibly TRBD1 for D (6 bases). CDR1 SGHRS and CDR2 YFSETQ come from the germline V gene. With 4 bases removed from V and 5 bases from J, the gap between germline ends came to 16 bases. The CDR3 has 14 amino acids.

This clone was seen more than once but under ten times. This chain links TRBV19 with TRBJ1-5; D not resolved. The CDR3 is 14 amino acids. The ends were cut back, 7 bases at V and 6 bases at J, with 16 bases in the middle. Germline V CDR1 and CDR2: LNHDA, SQIVND (reference sequence). The CDR3 nucleotides read TGTGCCAGTACCGCGACCCTCCCCGGTCAGCCCCAGCATTTT. It is translated as CASTATLPGQPQHF.

The rearrangement joins TRBV7-6 to TRBJ1-2; D might be TRBD1 (5 bases). The CDR3 is 13 amino acids. Germline lookup yields CDR1 SGHVS and CDR2 FNYEAQ. V was trimmed by 1 base and J by 4 bases, leaving 7 bases between them. This CDR3 reads CASSLDRTYGYTF. The DNA for the CDR3 is TGTGCCAGCAGCTTAGACAGGACCTATGGCTACACCTTC.

CDR3 sequence reads: CASSLYGRAQETQYF. CDR3 bases: TGTGCCAGCAGTTTATACGGGAGGGCCCAAGAGACCCAGTACTTC. The chain recombines TRBV28 with TRBJ2-5; the match to TRBD2 covers 8 bases. With V trimmed by 1 base and J by 1 base, 2 bases remained unmatched. CDR3 length: 15 residues. Germline-derived CDR1 and CDR2 are MDHEN and SYDVKM.

The rearrangement joins TRBV5-4 to TRBJ1-1; D is undetermined. The CDR3 covers 11 residues. The V and J ends lost 1 base and 7 bases respectively, with 5 bases between them. CDR1 and CDR2 (germline): SGHNT, YYREEE (reference sequence). The CDR3: CASSLRGEAFF. The CDR3 DNA is TGTGCCAGCAGCTTGCGGGGTGAAGCTTTCTTT.

This clone has more than one count but fewer than ten. V and J are TRBV20-1 and TRBJ1-6, with no clear D. CDR1 is DFQATT and CDR2 is SNEGSKA in the germline V gene (reference sequence). This CDR3 comprises 11 residues. Trimming removed 3 bases from V and 15 bases from J, with 12 bases in between. The DNA of the CDR3 is TGCAGTGCTAGTGGTCCCTCAGGCCTCCACTTT. As protein: CSASGPSGLHF.

This chain links TRBV30 with TRBJ1-3; D is ambiguous. CDR1 and CDR2 from the germline V gene are GTSNPN and SVGIG (reference sequence). The ends were cut back, 2 bases at V and 5 bases at J, with 10 bases in the middle. The CDR3 is 13 residues long. CDR3 coding DNA: TGTGCCTGGAGTATTAACGGCCGAAACACCATATATTTT. Protein product: CAWSINGRNTIYF.